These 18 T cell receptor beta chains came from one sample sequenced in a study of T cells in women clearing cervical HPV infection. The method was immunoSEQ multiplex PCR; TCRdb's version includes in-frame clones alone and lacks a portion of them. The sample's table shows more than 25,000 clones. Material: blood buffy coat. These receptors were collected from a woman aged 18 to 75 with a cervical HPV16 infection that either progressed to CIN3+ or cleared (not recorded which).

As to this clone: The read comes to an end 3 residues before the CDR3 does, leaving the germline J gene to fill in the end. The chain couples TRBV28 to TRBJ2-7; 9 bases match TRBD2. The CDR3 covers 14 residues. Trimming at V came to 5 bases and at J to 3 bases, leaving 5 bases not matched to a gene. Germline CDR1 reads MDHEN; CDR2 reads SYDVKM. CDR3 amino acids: CASSDLAGYYEQYF. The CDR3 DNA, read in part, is TGTGCCAGCAGTGACCTAGCGGGATACTACGAG.

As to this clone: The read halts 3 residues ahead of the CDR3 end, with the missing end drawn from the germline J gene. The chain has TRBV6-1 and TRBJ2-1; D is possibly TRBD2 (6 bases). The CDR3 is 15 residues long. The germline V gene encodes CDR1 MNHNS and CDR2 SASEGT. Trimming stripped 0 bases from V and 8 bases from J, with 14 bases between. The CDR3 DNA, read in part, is TGTGCCAGCAGTGAAGCGCGGCGGGGACGGGATGAG. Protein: CASSEARRGRDE. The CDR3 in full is CASSEARRGRDEQFF.

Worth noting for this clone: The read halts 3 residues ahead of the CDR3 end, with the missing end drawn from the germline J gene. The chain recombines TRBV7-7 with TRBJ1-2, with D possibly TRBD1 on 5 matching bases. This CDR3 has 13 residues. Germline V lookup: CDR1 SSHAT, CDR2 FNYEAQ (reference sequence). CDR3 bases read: TGTGCCAGCAGCATCGACAGAGACAATGAC. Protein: CASSIDRDND. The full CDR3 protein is CASSIDRDNDYTF.

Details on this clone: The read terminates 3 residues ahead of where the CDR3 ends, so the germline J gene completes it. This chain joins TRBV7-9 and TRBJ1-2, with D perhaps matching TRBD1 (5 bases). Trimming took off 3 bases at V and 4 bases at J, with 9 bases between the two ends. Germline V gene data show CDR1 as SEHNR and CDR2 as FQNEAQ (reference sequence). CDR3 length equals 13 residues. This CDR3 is CASSLQGFYGYTF. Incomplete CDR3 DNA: TGTGCCAGCAGCTTGCAGGGTTTCTATGGC.

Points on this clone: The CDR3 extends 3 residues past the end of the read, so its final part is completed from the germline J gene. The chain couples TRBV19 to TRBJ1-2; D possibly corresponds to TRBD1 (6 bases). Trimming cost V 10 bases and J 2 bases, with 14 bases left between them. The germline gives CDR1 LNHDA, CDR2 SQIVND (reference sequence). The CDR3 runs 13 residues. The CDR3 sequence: CATQRDTNYGYTF. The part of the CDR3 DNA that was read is TGTGCCACCCAACGGGACACCAACTATGGC.

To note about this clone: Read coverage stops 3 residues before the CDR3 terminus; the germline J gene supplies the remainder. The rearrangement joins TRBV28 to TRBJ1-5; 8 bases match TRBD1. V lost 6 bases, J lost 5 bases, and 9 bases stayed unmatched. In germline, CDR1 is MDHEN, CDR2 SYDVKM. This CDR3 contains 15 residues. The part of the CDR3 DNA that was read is TGTGCCAGCAGCGAGACCGGACAGGGAGATCAGCCC. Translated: CASSETGQGDQP. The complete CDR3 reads CASSETGQGDQPQHF.

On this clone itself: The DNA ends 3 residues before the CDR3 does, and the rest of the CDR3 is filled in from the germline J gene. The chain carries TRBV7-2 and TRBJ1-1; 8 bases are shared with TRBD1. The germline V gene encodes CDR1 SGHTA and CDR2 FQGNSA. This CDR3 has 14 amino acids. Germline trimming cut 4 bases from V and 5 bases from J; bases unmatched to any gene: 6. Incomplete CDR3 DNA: TGTGCCAGCAGCTGGACAGGGTACAAGACTGAA. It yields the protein CASSWTGYKTE. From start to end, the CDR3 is CASSWTGYKTEAFF.

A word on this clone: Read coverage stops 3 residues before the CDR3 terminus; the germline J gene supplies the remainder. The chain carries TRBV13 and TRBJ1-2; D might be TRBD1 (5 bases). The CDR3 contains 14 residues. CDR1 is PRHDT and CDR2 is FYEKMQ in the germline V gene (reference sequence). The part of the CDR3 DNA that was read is TGTGCCAGCAGCCCCCCGGGGGGGGTGGGGGAC. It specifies CASSPPGGVGD. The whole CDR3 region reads CASSPPGGVGDYTF.

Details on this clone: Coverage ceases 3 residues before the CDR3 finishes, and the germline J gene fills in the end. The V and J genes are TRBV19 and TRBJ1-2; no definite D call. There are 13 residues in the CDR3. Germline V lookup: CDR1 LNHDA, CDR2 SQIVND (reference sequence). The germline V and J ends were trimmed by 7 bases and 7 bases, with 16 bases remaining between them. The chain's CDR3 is CASTPLLTGGYTF. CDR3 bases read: TGTGCCAGTACCCCACTTCTCACCGGTGGC.

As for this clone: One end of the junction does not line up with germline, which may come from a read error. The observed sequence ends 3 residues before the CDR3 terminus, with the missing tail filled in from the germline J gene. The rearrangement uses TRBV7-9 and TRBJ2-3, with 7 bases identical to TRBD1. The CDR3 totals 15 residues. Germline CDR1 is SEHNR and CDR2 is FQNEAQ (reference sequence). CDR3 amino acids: CSSSFRTGGPETQYF. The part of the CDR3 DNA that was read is TGTTCCAGCAGCTTTAGGACAGGCGGCCCAGAGACG. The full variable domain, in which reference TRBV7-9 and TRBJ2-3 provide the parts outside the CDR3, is DTGVSQNPRHKITKRGQNVTFRCDPISEHNRLYWYRQTLGQGPEFLTYFQNEAQLEKSRLLSDRFSAERPKGSFSTLEIQRTEQGDSAMYLCSSSFRTGGPETQYFGPGTRLTVL.

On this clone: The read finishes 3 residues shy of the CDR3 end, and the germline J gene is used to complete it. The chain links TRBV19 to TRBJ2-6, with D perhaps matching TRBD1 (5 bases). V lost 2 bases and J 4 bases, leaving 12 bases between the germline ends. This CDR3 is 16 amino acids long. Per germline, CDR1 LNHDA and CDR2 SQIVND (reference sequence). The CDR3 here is CASSISGFSGANVLTF. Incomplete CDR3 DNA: TGTGCCAGTAGTATATCAGGGTTCTCGGGGGCCAACGTC.

CDR3 sequence reads: CSASPRTSGRAGDTQYF. The part of the CDR3 DNA that was read is TGCAGTGCTAGTCCAAGGACTAGCGGGAGGGCCGGGGATACG. The chain uses TRBV20-1 and TRBJ2-3, with 15 bases that match TRBD2. The sequence runs out 3 residues before the end of the CDR3; the remainder is reconstructed from the germline J gene. The germline V gene has CDR1 DFQATT and CDR2 SNEGSKA (reference sequence). Losses at the gene ends were 3 bases for V and 6 bases for J; bases not matched to a gene: 10. The CDR3 consists of 17 residues.

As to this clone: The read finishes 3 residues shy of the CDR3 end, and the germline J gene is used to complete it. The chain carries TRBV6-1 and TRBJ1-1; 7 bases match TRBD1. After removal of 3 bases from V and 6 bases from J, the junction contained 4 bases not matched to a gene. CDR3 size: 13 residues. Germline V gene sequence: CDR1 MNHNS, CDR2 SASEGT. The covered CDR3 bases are TGTGCCAGCAGTGACCGGACAGGCGCTGAA. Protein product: CASSDRTGAE. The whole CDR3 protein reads CASSDRTGAEAFF.

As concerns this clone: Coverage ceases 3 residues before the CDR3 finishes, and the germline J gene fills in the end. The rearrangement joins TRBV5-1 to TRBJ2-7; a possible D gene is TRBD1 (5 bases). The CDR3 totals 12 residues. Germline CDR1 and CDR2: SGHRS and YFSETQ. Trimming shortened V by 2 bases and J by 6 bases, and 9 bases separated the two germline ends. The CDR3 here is CASSLEGAEQYF. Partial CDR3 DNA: TGCGCCAGCAGCTTAGAAGGGGCCGAG.

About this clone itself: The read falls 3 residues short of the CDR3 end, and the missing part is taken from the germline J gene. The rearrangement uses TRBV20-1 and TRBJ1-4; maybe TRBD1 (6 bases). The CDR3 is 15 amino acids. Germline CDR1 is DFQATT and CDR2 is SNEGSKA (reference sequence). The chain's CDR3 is CSASFNRESTGGLFF. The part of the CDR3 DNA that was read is TGCAGTGCTTCTTTTAACAGGGAGTCAACAGGTGGA.

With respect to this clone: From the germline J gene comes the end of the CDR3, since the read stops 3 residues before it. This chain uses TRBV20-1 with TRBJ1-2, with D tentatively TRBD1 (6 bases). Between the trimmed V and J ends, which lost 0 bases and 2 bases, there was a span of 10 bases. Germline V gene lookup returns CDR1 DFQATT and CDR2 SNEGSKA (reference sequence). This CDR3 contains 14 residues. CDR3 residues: CSARDVRGNYGYTF. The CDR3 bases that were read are TGCAGTGCTAGAGATGTGAGGGGGAACTATGGC.

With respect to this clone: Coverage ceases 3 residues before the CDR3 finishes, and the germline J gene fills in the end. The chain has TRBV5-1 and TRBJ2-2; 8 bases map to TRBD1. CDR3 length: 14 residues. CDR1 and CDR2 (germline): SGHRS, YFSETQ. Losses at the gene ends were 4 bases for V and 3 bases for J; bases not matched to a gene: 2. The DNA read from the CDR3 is TGCGCCAGCAGCAGGGGACAGGACACCGGGGAG. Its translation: CASSRGQDTGE. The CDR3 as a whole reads CASSRGQDTGELFF.

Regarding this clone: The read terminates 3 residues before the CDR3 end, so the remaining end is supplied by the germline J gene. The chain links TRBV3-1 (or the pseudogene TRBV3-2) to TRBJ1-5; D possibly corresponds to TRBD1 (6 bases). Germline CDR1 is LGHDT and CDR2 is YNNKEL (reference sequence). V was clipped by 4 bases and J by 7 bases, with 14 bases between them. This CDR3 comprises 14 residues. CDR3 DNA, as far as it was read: TGTGCCAGCAGCCCCACAGGGCTCGGGCAGCCC. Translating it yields CASSPTGLGQP. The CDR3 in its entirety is CASSPTGLGQPQHF.